The sequence of this T cell receptor (beta chain) was determined in a study of CD8+CD57+ T cells in acquired aplastic anemia listed by TCRdb under 2018. Regarding the study in general: DNA extracted from sorted CD4+ and CD8+ cells had a mean of around 3 ug, with a range of roughly 0.19 to 27.4 ug. A CD8+CD57+ expansion meant a frequency higher than the mean frequency seen in healthy subjects.

Points on this clonotype: The antigen it binds to is not known. No base quality values were provided; no much bigger clone lies one nucleotide off.

TCR beta VDJ combination and CDR3 sequence profiling used genomic DNA as the template. An Illumina HiSeq 2000 was the platform used for TCR repertoire sequencing. As for the authors' bioinformatics: TRBV/TRBJ rearrangement plots, CDR3 size and DJ length profiles, and Simpson's diversity index were used to evaluate the repertoires. The immunodominant clone was defined as the most abundant DNA sequence in deep sequencing data. CDR3 amino acid sequences were screened for sharing across subjects and compared with published repertoires and the VDJdb database. TCRdb trimmed the raw reads at Q25, called clones with MiXCR and kept productive beta chains. Merged by CDR3 protein, the rows form single entries marked with the most common genes and DNA. TCRdb's processing, not the authors' own work, is the source of the V and J calls. Present in this sample are fewer than 200,000 distinct CDR3 sequences, roughly two thirds of which were seen just once. The top ten clonotypes cover around 45% of the sample.

Findings and caveats that apply to the study as a whole: Although under 35 CD8+ CDR3 sequences were shared by patients and controls, these sequences appeared highly expressed in patients and within the immunodominant clones of patients. Between patients and healthy controls, no significant difference in CD8+ Simpson's diversity was found (P=0.060).

Reading the germline V gene (reference sequence) gives CDR1 DFQATT and CDR2 SNEGSKA. Including cysteine and phenylalanine, the CDR3 has 14 amino acids. CDR3 DNA is the only sequence kept; it has 42 bases, read in frame from the first base. Trimming at the junction amounts to 3 bases on V and 0 bases on J, and the germline ends lie 10 bases apart. Expansion of CD8+CD57+ cells had been shown by flow cytometry in the patients chosen for sequencing. All patients had severe acquired aplastic anemia diagnosed by International Study of Aplastic Anemia and Agranulocytosis and Camitta criteria. At the time blood was sampled, none of the patients had received any therapy. In this study, sorted CD4+ and CD8+ T cells from the blood of healthy subjects and of severe aplastic anemia patients had their TCR repertoires deep-sequenced. Patients were enrolled under clinicaltrials.gov protocols 00001620, 01623167, 00001397, 00071045, 00081523 and 00961064 in the USA. Ficoll-Paque density gradient centrifugation was used to isolate peripheral blood mononuclear cells. Before DNA extraction, CD4+ and CD8+ T cells were sorted with FACS or magnetic beads.

This receptor chain uses TRBV20-1 and TRBJ2-3; no D segment can be confidently identified. The TCR was taken from a human donor with aplastic anemia. The sample consisted of sorted CD4+, CD8+, or CD8+CD57+ T cells (not recorded which) from PBMCs. The CDR3 corresponds to CSARVGASTDTQYF. The nucleotide sequence is given as TGCAGTGCTAGGGTAGGAGCTAGCACAGATACGCAGTATTTT.